This T cell receptor (beta chain) was identified during a study of cytomegalovirus exposure and HLA in healthy donors. Study outcomes and limitations: Trimming of TCR beta V- and J-genes showed a link, identified in a later analysis, to a missense DCLRE1C variant. Among the CMV-associated chains, a few were confirmed in vitro as specific for CMV antigens. The authors excluded some V segments, including TRBV6-2 and TRBV6-3, as indistinguishable.

Donors counted as nominally healthy when sampled, yet unrecorded immune exposures were likely. The ends were cut back, 5 bases at V and 1 base at J, with 20 bases in the middle. The CDR3 is 17 amino acids. CDR1 is SEHNR, CDR2 FQNEAQ, per germline (reference sequence). About this clone: The antigen is undetermined.

Vbeta (60) and Jbeta (13) primers were used in the PCR. Here immunoSEQ multiplex PCR was the method, and the copy in TCRdb shows in-frame clones only, minus some. This sample has about 87,000 clones; under 80% occur once, and the top ten carry about 22%. V and J are TRBV7-9 and TRBJ1-2; D is ambiguous. The receptor was derived from a man aged 25 to 45 in good health and CMV-seropositive. The sequenced material came from PBMCs. CDR3 residues: CASSRTYRVGVNYGYTF. The DNA of the CDR3 is TGTGCCAGCAGCCGAACGTACCGGGTCGGAGTTAACTATGGCTACACCTTC.